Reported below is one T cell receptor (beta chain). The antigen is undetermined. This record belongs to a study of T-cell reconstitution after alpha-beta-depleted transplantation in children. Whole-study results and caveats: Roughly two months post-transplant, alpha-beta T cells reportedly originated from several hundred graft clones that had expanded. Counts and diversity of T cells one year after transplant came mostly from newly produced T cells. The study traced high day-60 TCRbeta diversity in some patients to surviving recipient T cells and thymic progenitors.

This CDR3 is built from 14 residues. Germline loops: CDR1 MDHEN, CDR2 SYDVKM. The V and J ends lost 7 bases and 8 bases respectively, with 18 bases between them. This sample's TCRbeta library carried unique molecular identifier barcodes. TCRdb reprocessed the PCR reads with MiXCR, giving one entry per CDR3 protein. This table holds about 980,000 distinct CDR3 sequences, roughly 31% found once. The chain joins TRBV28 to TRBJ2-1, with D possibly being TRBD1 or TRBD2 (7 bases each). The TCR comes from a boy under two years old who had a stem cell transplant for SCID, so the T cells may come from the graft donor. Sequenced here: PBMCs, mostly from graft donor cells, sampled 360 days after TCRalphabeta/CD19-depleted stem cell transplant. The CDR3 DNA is TGTGCCAGCATGGGAGGGGGCCCCAGAGATGAGCAGTTCTTC. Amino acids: CASMGGGPRDEQFF.